Presented here are 3 T cell receptor beta chains from one specimen sequenced in a study of T cell responses to AZD1222 COVID-19 vaccine. Libraries were prepared by immunoSEQ multiplex PCR; TCRdb keeps only in-frame clonotypes and omits some of them. The data hold around 75,000 clones, with roughly 81% observed a single time. Sequencing used peripheral blood, obtained on day 0 of AZD1222 vaccination. The receptors were sampled from an adult in good health.

The chain is built from TRBV7-3 and TRBJ2-3, with 11 bases fitting TRBD2. V gave up 5 bases and J gave up 6 bases; unmatched junction bases: 7. CDR3 length: 15 amino acids. CDR1 and CDR2 from the germline V gene are SGHTA and FQGTGA. CDR3 coding DNA: TGTGCCAGCAGCCCCTTAGCGGGGGGGCTGGATACGCAGTATTTT. Protein sequence: CASSPLAGGLDTQYF.

CDR3: CASSPSLLAGSTGELFF. The CDR3 DNA follows: TGTGCCAGCTCACCTTCACTACTAGCGGGGAGCACCGGGGAGCTGTTTTTT. V gene TRBV18 combines with J gene TRBJ2-2; 10 bases align to TRBD2. The CDR3 is 17 residues long. Germline CDR1 is KGHSH and CDR2 is LQKENI. J gave up 4 bases and V 3 bases, and 8 bases lay outside the gene matches.

The rearrangement links TRBV5-1 to TRBJ2-1, with TRBD1 as a possible D gene (5 bases). Trimming took off 3 bases at V and 10 bases at J, with 17 bases between the two ends. The CDR3 spans 14 residues. The germline CDR1 and CDR2 sequences are SGHRS and YFSETQ. CDR3 in DNA: TGCGCCAGCAGCTGGAGTTCCTCCGACAGCGAGCAGTTCTTC. It translates to CASSWSSSDSEQFF. Supplemented by reference TRBV5-1 and TRBJ2-1, the full variable domain reads KAGVTQTPRYLIKTRGQQVTLSCSPISGHRSVSWYQQTPGQGLQFLFEYFSETQRNKGNFPGRFSGRQFSNSRSEMNVSTLELGDSALYLCASSWSSSDSEQFFGPGTRLTVL.